Below, 3 T cell receptor beta chains from the same sample are listed, as sequenced in a study of blood T cell repertoires in COVID-19. The data were produced by immunoSEQ multiplex PCR, yet TCRdb's version contains in-frame clones alone and is incomplete. The sample records 150,000 to 200,000 clones, under 85% being singletons. The sample consisted of peripheral blood. These receptors all stem from a woman aged 70-85 years with COVID-19, enrolled during active disease.

The CDR3 DNA is TGTGCCAGCAGTCCCCTGGACCGTTCCCGGGAGTTATACGAGCAGTACTTC. This encodes CASSPLDRSRELYEQYF. The rearrangement links TRBV27 to TRBJ2-7, with D maybe TRBD2 (6 bases). Germline loops: CDR1 MNHEY, CDR2 SMNVEV (reference sequence). CDR3 size: 17 residues. Trimming left V 5 bases short and J 4 bases short, with 24 bases between.

J is TRBJ1-4 and V is TRBV6-6; the match to TRBD1 covers 7 bases. Germline trimming cut 8 bases from V and 3 bases from J; bases unmatched to any gene: 9. CDR3 size: 15 residues. Germline-derived CDR1 and CDR2 are MNHNY and SVGAGI (reference sequence). CDR3 bases: TGTGCCAGCCTGAAATCGGGGACAGCTAATGAAAAACTGTTTTTT. Its translation: CASLKSGTANEKLFF.

This clone was counted a few times. The rearrangement joins TRBV2 to TRBJ1-1, with D tentatively TRBD1 (6 bases). Trimming stripped 7 bases from V and 1 base from J, with 22 bases between. Germline V gene data show CDR1 as SNHLY and CDR2 as FYNNEI. The CDR3 totals 17 residues. The CDR3 here is CASTGVLGGTENTEAFF. DNA for the CDR3: TGTGCCAGCACCGGTGTACTTGGGGGCACCGAGAACACTGAAGCTTTCTTT.